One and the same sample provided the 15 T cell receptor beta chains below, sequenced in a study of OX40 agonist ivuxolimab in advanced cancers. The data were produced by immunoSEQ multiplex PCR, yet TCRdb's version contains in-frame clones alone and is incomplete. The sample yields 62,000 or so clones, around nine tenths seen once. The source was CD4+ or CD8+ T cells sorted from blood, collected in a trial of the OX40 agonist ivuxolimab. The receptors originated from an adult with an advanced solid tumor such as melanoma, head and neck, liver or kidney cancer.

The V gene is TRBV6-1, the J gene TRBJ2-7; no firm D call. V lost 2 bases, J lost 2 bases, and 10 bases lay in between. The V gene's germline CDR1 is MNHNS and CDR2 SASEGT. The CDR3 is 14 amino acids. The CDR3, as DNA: TGTGCCAGCAGTGAAATGGCTATACCCTACGAGCAGTACTTC. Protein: CASSEMAIPYEQYF.

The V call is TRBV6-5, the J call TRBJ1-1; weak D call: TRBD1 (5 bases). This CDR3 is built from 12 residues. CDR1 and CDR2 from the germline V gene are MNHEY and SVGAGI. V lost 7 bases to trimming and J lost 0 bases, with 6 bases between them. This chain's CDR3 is CASKTVNTEAFF. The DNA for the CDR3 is TGTGCCAGCAAGACAGTGAACACTGAAGCTTTCTTT.

This CDR3 reads CASSLRGGSNEQYF. CDR3 coding DNA: TGTGCCAGCAGTTTACGGGGGGGATCAAACGAGCAGTACTTC. The V gene is TRBV27, the J gene TRBJ2-7; TRBD2 aligns across 8 bases. V gave up 2 bases and J gave up 5 bases; unmatched junction bases: 5. This CDR3 has 14 amino acids. Germline V gene lookup returns CDR1 MNHEY and CDR2 SMNVEV (reference sequence).

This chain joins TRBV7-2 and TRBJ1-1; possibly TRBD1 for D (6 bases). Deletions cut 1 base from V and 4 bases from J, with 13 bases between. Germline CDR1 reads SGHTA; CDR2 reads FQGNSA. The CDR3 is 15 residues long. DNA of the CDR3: TGTGCCAGCAGCTTAGAGGGGACCAGGGGCACTGAAGCTTTCTTT. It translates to CASSLEGTRGTEAFF.

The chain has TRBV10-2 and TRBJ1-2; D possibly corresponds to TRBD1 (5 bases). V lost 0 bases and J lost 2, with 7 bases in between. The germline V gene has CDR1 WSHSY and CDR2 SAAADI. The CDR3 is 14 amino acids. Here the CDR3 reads CASSESDRNYGYTF. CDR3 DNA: TGCGCCAGCAGTGAGTCAGACAGAAACTATGGCTACACCTTC.

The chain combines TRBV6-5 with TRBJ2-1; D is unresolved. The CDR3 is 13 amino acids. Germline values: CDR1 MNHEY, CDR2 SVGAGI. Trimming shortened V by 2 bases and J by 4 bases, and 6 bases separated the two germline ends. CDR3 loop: CASSYGVYNEQFF. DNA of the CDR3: TGTGCCAGCAGTTACGGGGTTTACAATGAGCAGTTCTTC.

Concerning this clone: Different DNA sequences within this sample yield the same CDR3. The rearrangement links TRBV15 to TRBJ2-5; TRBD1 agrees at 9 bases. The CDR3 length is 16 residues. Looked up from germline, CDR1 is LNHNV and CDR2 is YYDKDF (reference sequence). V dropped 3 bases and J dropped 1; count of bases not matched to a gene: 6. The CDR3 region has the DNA TGTGCCACCAGCAGTTTGGACAGGGGACGCCAAGAGACCCAGTACTTC. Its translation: CATSSLDRGRQETQYF. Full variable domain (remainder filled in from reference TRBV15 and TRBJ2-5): DAMVIQNPRYQVTQFGKPVTLSCSQTLNHNVMYWYQQKSSQAPKLLFHYYDKDFNNEADTPDNFQSRRPNTSFCFLDIRSPGLGDTAMYLCATSSLDRGRQETQYFGPGTRLLVL.

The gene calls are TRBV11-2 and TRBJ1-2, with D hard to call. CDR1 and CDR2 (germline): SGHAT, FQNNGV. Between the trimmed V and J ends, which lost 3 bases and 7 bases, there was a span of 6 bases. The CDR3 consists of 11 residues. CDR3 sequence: CASSFRTGYTF. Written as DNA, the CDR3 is TGTGCCAGCAGCTTCAGGACTGGCTACACCTTC.

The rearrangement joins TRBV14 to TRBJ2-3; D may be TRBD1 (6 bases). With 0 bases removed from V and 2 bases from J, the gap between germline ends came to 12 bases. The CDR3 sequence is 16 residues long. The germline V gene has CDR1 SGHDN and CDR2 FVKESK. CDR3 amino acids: CASSQETGIPTDTQYF. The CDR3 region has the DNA TGTGCCAGCAGCCAAGAAACAGGGATACCCACAGATACGCAGTATTTT.

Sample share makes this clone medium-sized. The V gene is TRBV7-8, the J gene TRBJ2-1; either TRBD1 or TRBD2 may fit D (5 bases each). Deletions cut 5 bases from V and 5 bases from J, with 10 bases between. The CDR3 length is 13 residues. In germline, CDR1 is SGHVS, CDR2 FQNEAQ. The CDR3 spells CASSPRGNNEQFF. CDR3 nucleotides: TGTGCCAGCAGCCCCCGGGGCAACAATGAGCAGTTCTTC.

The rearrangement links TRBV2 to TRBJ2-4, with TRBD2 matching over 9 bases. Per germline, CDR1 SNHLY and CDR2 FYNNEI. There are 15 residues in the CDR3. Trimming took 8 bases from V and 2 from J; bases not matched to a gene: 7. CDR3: CASGGASGTKNIQYF. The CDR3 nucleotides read TGTGCCAGCGGGGGGGCTAGCGGGACCAAAAACATTCAGTACTTC.

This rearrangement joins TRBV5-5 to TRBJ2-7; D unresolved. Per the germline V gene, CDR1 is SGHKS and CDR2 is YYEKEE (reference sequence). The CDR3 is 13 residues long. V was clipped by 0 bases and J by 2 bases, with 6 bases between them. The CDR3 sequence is CASSLADTYEQYF. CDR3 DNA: TGTGCCAGCAGCTTGGCAGACACCTACGAGCAGTACTTC.

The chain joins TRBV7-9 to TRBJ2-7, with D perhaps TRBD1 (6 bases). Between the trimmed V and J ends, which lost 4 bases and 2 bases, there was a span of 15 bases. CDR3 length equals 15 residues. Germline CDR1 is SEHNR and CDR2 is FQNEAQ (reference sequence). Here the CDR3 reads CASSSDRTSPYEQYF. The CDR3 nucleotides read TGTGCCAGCAGCTCGGACAGAACCTCGCCCTACGAGCAGTACTTC.

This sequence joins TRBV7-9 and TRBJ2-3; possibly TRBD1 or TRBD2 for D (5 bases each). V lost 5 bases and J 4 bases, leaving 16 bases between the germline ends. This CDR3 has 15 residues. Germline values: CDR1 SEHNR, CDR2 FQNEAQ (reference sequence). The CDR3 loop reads CASSLRGPSADTQYF. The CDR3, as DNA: TGTGCCAGCAGCCTGAGGGGTCCTTCGGCAGATACGCAGTATTTT.

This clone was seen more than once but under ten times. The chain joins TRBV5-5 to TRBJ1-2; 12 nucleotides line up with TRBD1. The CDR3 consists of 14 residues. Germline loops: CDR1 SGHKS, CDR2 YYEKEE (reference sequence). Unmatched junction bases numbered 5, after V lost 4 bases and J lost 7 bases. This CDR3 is CASSRDRGLSGYTF. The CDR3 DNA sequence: TGTGCCAGCAGCCGGGACAGGGGGCTGAGTGGCTACACCTTC.